This record covers a single TCR beta chain. The data derive from a study of identical twins. TCRdb ran MiXCR on the 5' RACE reads and lists one entry per CDR3 protein. The sample holds under 800,000 distinct CDR3 sequences, 20% to 25% seen once. This same sample was also taken into another study, of T cells expressing NK-cell markers.

The sequenced material came from PBMCs. The sequence was obtained from a woman under 30 in good health.

CDR3 nucleotide sequence: TGTGCCAGCAGGCGACTAGCGGATACCTACAATGAGCAGTTCTTC. Translated: CASRRLADTYNEQFF. The chain links TRBV12-3 or TRBV12-4 to TRBJ2-1; TRBD2 matches 9 bases. V lost 6 bases to trimming and J lost 2 bases; unmatched junction nucleotides: 5. This CDR3 has 15 residues.